These T cell receptor beta chains were read from a single sample in a study of beta chain features in type 1 diabetes. Only in-frame clones appear in the TCRdb table, and some are missing; sequencing was by immunoSEQ multiplex PCR. Here the sample spans about 340,000 clones, less than 15% being singletons. Sequenced input: naive CD4+ T cells from blood. Receptors originate from a woman between 18 and 29 years old with type 1 diabetes. CDR3s leave out the opening cysteine and the closing phenylalanine or tryptophan.

J: TRBJ2-5
V: TRBV29-1
CDR3: SVGQETQY

J: TRBJ2-3
V: TRBV28
CDR3: ASSSYRGDTGDTQY

J: TRBJ2-1
V: TRBV15
CDR3: ATSRDRGRIDEQF

J: TRBJ2-2
V: TRBV6-5
CDR3: ASSEQGRTGELF

J: TRBJ2-7
V: TRBV19
CDR3: ASSPYGTGAYEQY

J: TRBJ1-2
V: TRBV7-2
CDR3: ASSLSGYGGYT

J: TRBJ1-1
V: TRBV29-1
CDR3: SVSTGSMNTEAF

J: TRBJ1-1
V: TRBV7-6
CDR3: ASSFGTGGDEAF

J: TRBJ1-2
V: TRBV27
CDR3: ASSRGKSYGYT

J: TRBJ1-5
V: TRBV19
CDR3: ASGSTWFVWQPQH

J: TRBJ2-7
V: TRBV11-2
CDR3: ASSPDSYEQY

J: TRBJ1-2
V: TRBV7-2
CDR3: ASSGKGTAYGYT

J: TRBJ2-4
V: TRBV5-6
CDR3: ASSSLTSGRAEG

J: TRBJ2-1
V: TRBV7-2
CDR3: ASSLAPLQGAASSYNEQF

J: TRBJ2-7
V: TRBV4-2
CDR3: ASSRELAGSYEQY

J: TRBJ1-1
V: TRBV5-1
CDR3: ASKSGSPWFMNTEAF

J: TRBJ1-2
V: TRBV25-1
CDR3: ASSGRGNYGYT

J: TRBJ2-5
V: TRBV12-5
CDR3: ASGEQGGETQY

J: TRBJ2-1
V: TRBV11-2
CDR3: ASRPTSGVYNEQF

J: TRBJ2-5
V: TRBV25-1
CDR3: ASARAGAQGQETQY

J: TRBJ2-1
V: TRBV5-1
CDR3: ASSFPLVGRTRDEQF

J: TRBJ2-2
V: TRBV29-1
CDR3: SAKRTGGGGELF

J: TRBJ2-1
V: TRBV15
CDR3: ATSRGLAAPGGNEQF

J: TRBJ2-1
V: TRBV2
CDR3: ASSELELSYNEQF

J: TRBJ1-4
V: TRBV4-3
CDR3: ASSQEITDRGSNEKLF

J: TRBJ2-5
V: TRBV27
CDR3: ASSSYRGQETQY

J: TRBJ2-7
V: TRBV28
CDR3: ASIQRESYEQY

J: TRBJ2-1
V: TRBV6-6
CDR3: ASSYEGLGDEQF

J: TRBJ1-1
V: TRBV15
CDR3: ATSRDSPAREAF

J: TRBJ2-1
V: TRBV5-1
CDR3: ASRPSGQYNEQF

J: TRBJ2-1
V: TRBV9
CDR3: ASSVASYNEQF

J: TRBJ1-2
V: TRBV20-1
CDR3: RLGGPGGYT

J: TRBJ2-1
V: TRBV25-1
CDR3: ASSEWTSGNYNEQF

J: TRBJ2-5
V: TRBV28
CDR3: ASSPESLGPETQY

J: TRBJ2-2
V: TRBV7-2
CDR3: ASSLYRGPDTGELF

J: TRBJ2-2
V: TRBV5-1
CDR3: ASSPFGGRDTGELF

J: TRBJ1-2
V: TRBV30
CDR3: AWTAGGHGYT

J: TRBJ2-1
V: TRBV15
CDR3: ATSPWTSGRSEQF

J: TRBJ1-5
V: TRBV30
CDR3: AWSVGGNSNQPQH